The source of this T cell receptor beta chain is a study of T cells after posttransplantation cyclophosphamide. Cells defined as naive were viable CD3+CD4+ or CD3+CD8+ and CCR7+CD45RA+CD45RO-CD95-CD27+CD28+. Profiling relied on immunoSEQ multiplex PCR, and the TCRdb table lists in-frame clones only, not all of them. Of roughly 7,200 clones listed, roughly 98% are singletons. CDR1 is LGHNA and CDR2 is YNFKEQ in the germline V gene. The CDR3 runs 13 residues. Trimming shortened V by 8 bases and J by 5 bases, and 13 bases separated the two germline ends. Findings and caveats of the study: Later blood repertoires were often dominated by clones from the donor CD8+ memory compartment. Skin or GI-infiltrating T cells shared few TRB sequences with blood.

This clone was seen only once. Its antigen is not identified. What was sequenced was naive CD8+ T cells sorted from PBMCs. The receptor comes from a woman in her thirties in good health and a related stem cell transplant donor. The J gene is TRBJ2-1, the V gene TRBV4-2; possible D gene TRBD1, 5 bases. The CDR3 region is CASGHLIDNEQFF. The DNA of the CDR3 is TGTGCCAGCGGACATTTAATCGACAATGAGCAGTTCTTC.